This T cell receptor beta chain derives from a study of control samples from healthy donors and cancer patients. Losses at the gene ends were 4 bases for V and 6 bases for J; bases not matched to a gene: 5. Germline CDR1 MNHEY, CDR2 SMNVEV (reference sequence). The CDR3 extends over 15 amino acids. Sequenced by immunoSEQ multiplex PCR; TCRdb stores in-frame clones only, minus some. The sample has some 35,000 clones, about 93% seen once. V and J are TRBV27 and TRBJ2-2; TRBD1 aligns across 10 bases. This TCR was recovered from a man between 40 and 49 years old with colorectal cancer. The sample was PBMCs. The DNA of the CDR3 is TGTGCCAGCAGTTACGGGACAGGGGTGGCCGGGGAGCTGTTTTTT. Its translation: CASSYGTGVAGELFF.